Listed below are T cell receptor beta chains from one sample, sequenced in a study of cytomegalovirus exposure and HLA in healthy donors. Sequencing was performed with immunoSEQ multiplex PCR; in TCRdb, only in-frame clones are kept and a portion is missing. The sample has about 110,000 clones; the top ten hold 0.59%. The sequenced sample was PBMCs. All receptors derive from a man over 45 in good health and CMV-seronegative. Both conserved end residues are trimmed from each CDR3.

12	TRBJ1-2	TRBV6-5	ASRGDWGSTGYT
13	TRBJ1-2	TRBV27	ASKNTGGTFYGYT
13	TRBJ2-3	TRBV2	ASGILGGRSDTQY
15	TRBJ2-1	TRBV4-3	ASSQDQGTLTYNEQF
13	.	TRBV5-1	ASSPTGTGSNEQY
13	TRBJ1-1	TRBV5-1	ASSLGSTANTEAF
12	TRBJ2-4	TRBV30	AWRDLSGKNIQY
9	TRBJ2-7	TRBV25-1	ASRQGYEQY
12	TRBJ1-5	TRBV2	ASAREFENQPQH
13	TRBJ2-1	TRBV5-1	ASGYTSISYNEQF
14	TRBJ2-7	TRBV2	ASRRPGQGRTYEQY
13	TRBJ1-6	TRBV4-3	ASSRDRGSSSPLH
12	TRBJ1-5	TRBV2	ASSPTGGSQPQH
14	TRBJ2-7	TRBV4-3	ASSQDLGTSSYEQY
12	TRBJ2-2	TRBV14	ASSPQWWTGELF
14	TRBJ2-6	TRBV5-1	ASSLSGTPGANVLT
12	TRBJ2-5	TRBV2	ASSSGQLLLAQY
13	TRBJ2-1	TRBV5-3	ARSVPNTHYNEQF
13	TRBJ2-1	TRBV19	ASSAGTSLYNEQF
15	TRBJ1-5	TRBV12-5	ASGLVLQGYSNQPQH
14	TRBJ2-2	TRBV19	ASSKIDRGDTGELF
12	TRBJ1-5	TRBV6-6	ASSHGQRDQPQH
12	TRBJ1-5	TRBV19	ASRGGSSNQPQH
11	TRBJ1-4	TRBV14	ASSQSRGGKLF
13	TRBJ2-7	TRBV18	ASSPPAPYPYEQY
11	TRBJ1-2	TRBV29-1	SVSGTGKYGYT
17	TRBJ2-1	TRBV4-3	ASSQHLNAGTSSYNEQF
13	TRBJ2-7	TRBV18	ASSQDRGSHYEQY
16	TRBJ2-7	TRBV18	ASSPELGLQSRNYEQY
13	TRBJ2-7	TRBV10-3	AITGTSGRQGEQY
13	TRBJ2-1	TRBV14	ASSRGQNSYNEQF
11	TRBJ1-1	TRBV25-1	ASRDRGYTEAF
13	TRBJ1-5	TRBV4-1	ASSLRDSLDQPQH
13	TRBJ1-1	TRBV10-1	ASPGGGLGNTEAF
13	TRBJ2-5	TRBV9	ASSVALVGAETQY
10	TRBJ1-4	TRBV29-1	SVEGGGEKLF
13	TRBJ2-2	TRBV5-5	ASSNRQQNTGELF
13	TRBJ1-5	TRBV2	ASSEAGRGGQPQH
11	TRBJ1-5	TRBV18	ASSPDNNQPQH
11	TRBJ2-5	TRBV2	ASSEERGETQY
13	TRBJ1-1	TRBV19	ASRIGGVQATEAF
14	.	TRBV4-2	ASSQALGQGIYEQY
11	TRBJ2-3	TRBV5-1	ASSEGGSDTQY
13	TRBJ1-5	TRBV4-1	ASSQGVTVNQPQH
11	TRBJ1-1	TRBV11-2	ASSLGQGTEAF
12	TRBJ1-5	TRBV2	ASSRTYGNQPQH
13	TRBJ2-1	TRBV9	ASSVDLAAGDEQF
11	TRBJ1-1	TRBV29-1	SVAVGGNTEAF
14	TRBJ2-7	TRBV9	ASSVAGTGSPYEQY
15	TRBJ2-3	TRBV19	ASSISASGRGTDTQY
13	TRBJ2-1	TRBV5-1	ASSQGATSDNEQF
13	TRBJ2-1	TRBV2	ASSELTGSYNEQF
11	TRBJ2-6	TRBV29-1	SVAPSGANVLT
14	TRBJ1-5	TRBV7-2	ASSQSTGSSNQPQH
12	TRBJ2-1	TRBV29-1	SVDNRGRRDEQF
14	TRBJ1-2	TRBV2	ASSQRGGRNGYGYT
13	.	TRBV6-5	ASRTVGQFFYEQY
10	TRBJ2-1	TRBV10-3	SGGDRDNEQF
14	TRBJ2-1	TRBV4-1	ASSQGGSGSYNEQF
12	TRBJ2-1	TRBV6-6	ASSYSRLSGEQF